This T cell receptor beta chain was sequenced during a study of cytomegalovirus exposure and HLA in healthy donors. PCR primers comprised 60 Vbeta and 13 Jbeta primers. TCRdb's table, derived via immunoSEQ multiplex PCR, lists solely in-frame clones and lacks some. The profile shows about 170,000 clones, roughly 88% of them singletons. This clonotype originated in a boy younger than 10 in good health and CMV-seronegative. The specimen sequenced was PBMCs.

The CDR3 DNA is TGTGCCAGCAGCTCGGGGGGAGTGGGCACCGGGGAGCTGTTTTTT. Residues: CASSSGGVGTGELFF. The chain joins TRBV5-4 to TRBJ2-2; 7 bases match TRBD2. This CDR3 has 15 amino acids. Germline V gene lookup returns CDR1 SGHNT and CDR2 YYREEE (reference sequence). After removal of 3 bases from V and 4 bases from J, the junction contained 6 bases not matched to a gene.